This TCR beta chain was profiled in a study of siplizumab effects on memory and regulatory T cells. TCRdb keeps only in-frame clones here, not all; method: immunoSEQ multiplex PCR. Among 62,000 or so clones listed, roughly 80% were seen once. The CDR3 sequence is 16 residues long. Germline CDR1 is LNHDA and CDR2 is SQIVND (reference sequence). V was cut by 1 base and J by 0 bases, with 9 bases left in between. The sequenced sample was memory CD4+ T cells sorted from blood. The chain combines TRBV19 with TRBJ1-4; D possibly corresponds to TRBD1 (5 bases). The receptor was derived from a human donor in good health. The CDR3: CASSIGQLATNEKLFF. The CDR3 DNA reads as TGTGCCAGTAGTATAGGACAGCTTGCAACTAATGAAAAACTGTTTTTT. Based on the CDR3 plus reference TRBV19 and TRBJ1-4, the full variable domain is DGGITQSPKYLFRKEGQNVTLSCEQNLNHDAMYWYRQDPGQGLRLIYYSQIVNDFQKGDIAEGYSVSREKKESFPLTVTSAQKNPTAFYLCASSIGQLATNEKLFFGSGTQLSVL.